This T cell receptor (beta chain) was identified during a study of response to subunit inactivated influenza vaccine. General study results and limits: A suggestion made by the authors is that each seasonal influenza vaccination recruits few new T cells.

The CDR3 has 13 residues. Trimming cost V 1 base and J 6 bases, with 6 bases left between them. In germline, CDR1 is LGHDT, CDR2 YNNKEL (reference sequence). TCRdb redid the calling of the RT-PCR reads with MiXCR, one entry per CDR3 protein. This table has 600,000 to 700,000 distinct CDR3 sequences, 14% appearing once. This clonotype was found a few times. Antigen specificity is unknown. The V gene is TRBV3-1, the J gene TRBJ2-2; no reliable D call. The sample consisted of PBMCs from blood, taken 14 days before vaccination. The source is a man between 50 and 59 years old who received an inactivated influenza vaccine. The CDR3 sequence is CASSQGQAGELFF. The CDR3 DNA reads TGTGCCAGCAGCCAAGGGCAGGCCGGGGAGCTGTTTTTT.